The 21 T cell receptor beta chains given below trace back to one sample, sequenced in a study of T cell repertoires and HLA-DP antigens. Label stands for: CD137+ CD4 T cells sorted after culture with HeLa expressing allogeneic HLA-DP. HeLa stimulator cells carried retrovirally transduced HLA-DPA1/DPB1, HLA-DM, invariant chain and CD80. After approximately 15 days' expansion, CD4+ cells were restimulated 20 to 30 h with HeLa expressing allogeneic DPB1. This table comes from immunoSEQ multiplex PCR, and its TCRdb copy is limited to in-frame clones, with some not included. The data contain about 700 clones, around 62% of them singletons. The sample taken for sequencing was alloreactive CD137+ CD4+ T cells from cultured PBMCs. Specified subset: CD137+ CD4+ cells sorted after around 24 h restimulation with the allogeneic HLA-DP-expressing HeLa cells. Receptor source: a woman aged 18-29 years in good health and CMV-seronegative.

The chain links TRBV6-1 to TRBJ1-3, with a tentative D call TRBD1 (5 bases). The CDR3 consists of 16 residues. V lost 4 bases and J lost 0, with 13 bases in between. CDR1 and CDR2 from the germline V gene are MNHNS and SASEGT. The CDR3 loop reads CASSGGQTHSGNTIYF. CDR3 DNA sequence: TGTGCCAGCAGTGGCGGACAAACTCACTCTGGAAACACCATATATTTT.

This clone was recorded only once. The rearrangement links TRBV10-3 to TRBJ1-5; tentatively, D is TRBD1 (6 bases). The V and J ends lost 8 bases and 0 bases respectively, with 20 bases between them. The V gene's germline CDR1 is ENHRY and CDR2 SYGVKD. CDR3 size: 17 residues. CDR3 DNA: TGTGCCATCCCTGGGCGAATCTGGGGGGCTAGCAATCAGCCCCAGCATTTT. Translated: CAIPGRIWGASNQPQHF.

CDR3: CASSLMSGRNSGEQYF. The CDR3 nucleotides read TGTGCCAGCAGCTTAATGAGCGGGAGAAATTCGGGGGAGCAGTACTTC. V gene TRBV5-2 combines with J gene TRBJ2-7; the table's D call, TRBD2, was not checked against the DNA. TRBV5-2 is labeled a pseudogene. This CDR3 spans 16 amino acids.

The rearrangement uses TRBV19 and TRBJ2-1, with TRBD2 matching over 15 bases. The J segment lost 9 bases and the V segment lost 8 bases, leaving 8 bases of the junction unmatched. There are 15 residues in the CDR3. Germline-derived CDR1 and CDR2 are LNHDA and SQIVND (reference sequence). The CDR3 is CASGLAGGLGGEQFF. CDR3 DNA: TGTGCCAGTGGACTAGCGGGAGGGCTTGGAGGTGAGCAGTTCTTC.

The gene calls are TRBV19 and TRBJ1-3; D call uncertain. Between the trimmed V and J ends, which lost 5 bases and 0 bases, there was a span of 5 bases. This CDR3 spans 13 amino acids. Germline V gene lookup returns CDR1 LNHDA and CDR2 SQIVND (reference sequence). The DNA of the CDR3 is TGTGCCAGTAGTGCCGCCTCTGGAAACACCATATATTTT. It codes for CASSAASGNTIYF.

V usage is TRBV5-8 and J usage is TRBJ2-2; D gene uncertain. The length of the CDR3 is 13 residues. The V end lost 4 bases, the J end lost 8 bases, and 12 bases lay between the germline ends. The germline CDR1 and CDR2 sequences are SGHTS and YDEGEE. The CDR3 sequence: CASSALRPGELFF. CDR3 DNA: TGTGCCAGCAGCGCTCTGCGCCCTGGGGAGCTGTTTTTT.

The chain uses TRBV11-1 and TRBJ2-7; maybe TRBD1 (6 bases). CDR1 and CDR2 (germline): SGHAT, FQDESV (reference sequence). CDR3 length: 14 residues. The V gene lost 6 bases and the J gene lost 4 bases, with 16 bases spanning the gap. As DNA, the CDR3 is TGTGCCAGCAGGAGCACGGGACAAGGATACGAGCAGTACTTC. Protein: CASRSTGQGYEQYF. Looking up the rest from reference TRBV11-1 and TRBJ2-7 gives the full variable domain: EAEVAQSPRYKITEKSQAVAFWCDPISGHATLYWYRQILGQGPELLVQFQDESVVDDSQLPKDRFSAERLKGVDSTLKIQPAELGDSAMYLCASRSTGQGYEQYFGPGTRLTVT.

This sequence joins TRBV2 and TRBJ1-5; 8 bases are a match to TRBD1. This CDR3 is 12 amino acids long. Trimming cost V 7 bases and J 7 bases; bases outside gene matches: 3. CDR1 is SNHLY, CDR2 FYNNEI, per germline. The CDR3 region is CASMGQVQPQHF. In nucleotides, the CDR3 is TGTGCCAGCATGGGACAGGTACAGCCCCAGCATTTT.

The chain recombines TRBV18 with TRBJ2-5, with D uncertain. The CDR3 totals 14 residues. The germline V gene encodes CDR1 KGHSH and CDR2 LQKENI. V was trimmed by 5 bases and J by 4 bases, leaving 14 bases between them. The CDR3 coding sequence is TGTGCCAGCTCAACCGAAGGAGATCGAGAGACCCAGTACTTC. This gives the protein CASSTEGDRETQYF.

The chain couples TRBV7-6 to TRBJ2-2, with 8 nucleotides matching TRBD2. The CDR3 totals 14 residues. The germline gives CDR1 SGHVS, CDR2 FNYEAQ. J lost 7 bases, V lost 6 bases, and 7 bases had no gene match. The CDR3 region is CASSPGGAYGELFF. The CDR3 region has the DNA TGTGCCAGCAGTCCCGGGGGGGCTTACGGGGAGCTGTTTTTT. Drawing the rest from reference TRBV7-6 and TRBJ2-2, the complete variable domain is GAGVSQSPRYKVTKRGQDVALRCDPISGHVSLYWYRQALGQGPEFLTYFNYEAQQDKSGLPNDRFSAERPEGSISTLTIQRTEQRDSAMYRCASSPGGAYGELFFGEGSRLTVL.

V usage is TRBV8-2 and J usage is TRBJ1-2. TRBV8-2 is assigned pseudogene status. This CDR3 contains 19 residues. CDR3 sequence reads: CGRIDESSATGSQTYGYTF. CDR3 in DNA: TGTGGCAGGATCGACGAGAGCAGCGCGACTGGCAGCCAGACCTATGGCTACACCTTC.

There are a few counts of this clone. This chain links TRBV25-1 with TRBJ2-3, with no clear D. Germline values: CDR1 MGHDK, CDR2 SYGVNS. The V end was cut by 6 bases, the J end by 0 bases, with 10 bases between. This CDR3 contains 14 residues. CDR3 DNA sequence: TGTGCCAGCAGCACCGCCAAGAGCACAGATACGCAGTATTTT. It encodes CASSTAKSTDTQYF.

This clone is labeled hyperexpanded. Within the sample, other DNA sequences also encode this same CDR3. The rearrangement uses TRBV11-1 and TRBJ2-7; a possible D gene is TRBD1 (5 bases). The CDR3 is 12 residues long. V shed 5 bases and J shed 6 bases, with 11 bases lying between them. CDR1 is SGHAT and CDR2 is FQDESV in the germline V gene (reference sequence). The DNA for the CDR3 is TGTGCCAGCAGCCCTCGAACAGGCGAGCAGTACTTC. Protein product: CASSPRTGEQYF.

This chain connects TRBV5-1 to TRBJ1-2; maybe TRBD1 (5 bases). This CDR3 contains 14 residues. Per the germline V gene, CDR1 is SGHRS and CDR2 is YFSETQ. V lost 4 bases and J lost 2, with 12 bases in between. Here the CDR3 reads CASSLSGTNYGYTF. The CDR3 bases are TGCGCCAGCAGCCTTTCCGGGACCAACTATGGCTACACCTTC.

This clone has more than one count but fewer than ten. The chain is built from TRBV21-1 and TRBJ1-1; TRBD1, the D gene given by the table, was not confirmed from the DNA. TRBV21-1 is a recognized pseudogene. This CDR3 has 17 amino acids. In DNA form, the CDR3 reads TGTGCCAGCAGCGCCCAGGCAACAGGGGGCGCGATCACTGAAGCTTTCTTT. As protein: CASSAQATGGAITEAFF.

This clone is judged large. The gene calls are TRBV29-1 and TRBJ1-2, with TRBD1 matching 7 bases. The CDR3 covers 13 residues. Trimming removed 4 bases from V and 4 bases from J; junction bases left unmatched: 6. Germline V gene data show CDR1 as SQVTM and CDR2 as ANQGSEA. The DNA for the CDR3 is TGCAGCGTTGGTGGGACAGCCTCCTATGGCTACACCTTC. Its protein product is CSVGGTASYGYTF.

By share, this clone counts as large. This chain links TRBV19 with TRBJ1-1, with D tentatively TRBD1 (6 bases). CDR1 and CDR2 from the germline V gene are LNHDA and SQIVND (reference sequence). Deletions cut 5 bases from V and 1 base from J, with 14 bases between. The CDR3 is made up of 15 amino acids. The CDR3 DNA follows: TGTGCCAGTAGTCTGAGGGACACACCGAACACTGAAGCTTTCTTT. Translating it yields CASSLRDTPNTEAFF.

This rearrangement joins TRBV28 to TRBJ1-2; perhaps TRBD1 as D (6 bases). This CDR3 spans 15 amino acids. The germline V gene has CDR1 MDHEN and CDR2 SYDVKM. V gave up 3 bases and J gave up 4 bases, with 15 bases separating them. CDR3 region: CASSFKGGFGYGYTF. CDR3 DNA sequence: TGTGCCAGCAGTTTTAAGGGGGGATTCGGCTATGGCTACACCTTC.

The rearrangement uses TRBV6-1 and TRBJ2-1, with D unresolved. CDR3 length: 12 amino acids. V gave up 4 bases and J gave up 4 bases, with 5 bases separating them. CDR1 and CDR2 from the germline V gene are MNHNS and SASEGT. The CDR3 bases are TGTGCCAGCAGTGGAGGTTACAATGAGCAGTTCTTC. It specifies CASSGGYNEQFF.

CDR3 protein: CASSLAGQGAGQYF. CDR3 nucleotide sequence: TGTGCCAGCAGCTTAGCGGGGCAGGGCGCCGGGCAGTACTTC. The chain joins TRBV7-9 to TRBJ2-7; perhaps TRBD1 as D (5 bases). The germline CDR1 and CDR2 sequences are SEHNR and FQNEAQ (reference sequence). The ends were cut back, 0 bases at V and 9 bases at J, with 15 bases in the middle. The CDR3 is 14 residues long.

J is TRBJ1-5 and V is TRBV2; D ambiguous. V lost 5 bases, J lost 2 bases, and 7 bases lay in between. The CDR3 runs to 13 residues. The germline V gene encodes CDR1 SNHLY and CDR2 FYNNEI. DNA for the CDR3: TGTGCCAGCAGTATGGAGGGCAATCAGCCCCAGCATTTT. Translation: CASSMEGNQPQHF.